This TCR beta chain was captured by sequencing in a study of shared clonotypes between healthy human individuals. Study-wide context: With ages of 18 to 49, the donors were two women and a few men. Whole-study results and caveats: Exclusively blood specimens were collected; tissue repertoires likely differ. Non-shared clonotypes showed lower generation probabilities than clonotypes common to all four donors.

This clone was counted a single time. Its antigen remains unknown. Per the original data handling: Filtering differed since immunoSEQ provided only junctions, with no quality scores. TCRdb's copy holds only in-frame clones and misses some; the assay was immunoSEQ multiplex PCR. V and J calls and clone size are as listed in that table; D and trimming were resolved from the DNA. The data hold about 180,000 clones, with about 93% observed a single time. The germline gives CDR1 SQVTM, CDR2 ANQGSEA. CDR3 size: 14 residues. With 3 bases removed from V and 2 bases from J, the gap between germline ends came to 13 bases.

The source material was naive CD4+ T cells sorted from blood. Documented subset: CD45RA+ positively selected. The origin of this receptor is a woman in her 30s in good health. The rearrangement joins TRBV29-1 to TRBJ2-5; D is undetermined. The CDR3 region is CSVEDQSGQETQYF. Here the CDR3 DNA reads TGCAGCGTTGAGGACCAATCCGGGCAAGAGACCCAGTACTTC.